This T cell receptor (beta chain) was recorded in a study of blood T cell repertoires in COVID-19. Study at large: Nucleic acid was either cDNA or gDNA, and it came from T cells, B-cell-depleted T cells, or PBMCs.

Sequencing was performed with immunoSEQ multiplex PCR; in TCRdb, only in-frame clones are kept and a portion is missing. Among about 380,000 clones listed, more than 75% were seen once. CDR3 length: 16 amino acids. Germline V gives CDR1 SGHTA, CDR2 FQGNSA. V was shortened by 4 bases and J by 1 base, with 14 bases between the two germline ends. The TCR was taken from a woman aged 18-29 years who had recovered from COVID-19. This chain uses TRBV7-2 with TRBJ1-3, with D possibly TRBD1 on 5 matching bases. The sample consisted of PBMCs or T cells enriched from blood (not recorded which). The CDR3 is CASSYQAGKSGNTIYF. The CDR3 nucleotides are TGTGCCAGCAGCTACCAAGCAGGGAAATCTGGAAACACCATATATTTT.